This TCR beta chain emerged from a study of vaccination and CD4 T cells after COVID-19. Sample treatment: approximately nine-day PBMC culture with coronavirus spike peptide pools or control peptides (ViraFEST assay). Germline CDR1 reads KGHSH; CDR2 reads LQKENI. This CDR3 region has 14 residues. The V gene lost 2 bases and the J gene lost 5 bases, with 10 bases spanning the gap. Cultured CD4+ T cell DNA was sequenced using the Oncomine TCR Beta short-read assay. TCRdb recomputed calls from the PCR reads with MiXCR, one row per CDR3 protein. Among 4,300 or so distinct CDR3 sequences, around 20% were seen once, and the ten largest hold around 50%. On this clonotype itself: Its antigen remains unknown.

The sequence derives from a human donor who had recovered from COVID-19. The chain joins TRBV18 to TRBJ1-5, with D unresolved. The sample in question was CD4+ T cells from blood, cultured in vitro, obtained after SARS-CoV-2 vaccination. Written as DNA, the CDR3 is TGTGCCAGCTCACCATCCCAGGTTTATCAGCCCCAGCATTTT. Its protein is CASSPSQVYQPQHF.